The sequence of this TCR beta chain was determined in a study of shared clonotypes between healthy human individuals (dated by TCRdb to between 2020 and 2021). Broadly, across the study: The cohort included a few men and two women between 18 and 49 years of age. For each donor, CD4 naive and CD4 memory were each run on three plates, CD8 naive on two plates, and CD8 memory on one plate. Blood TCR repertoires of four to six healthy adults were deeply sequenced to estimate repertoire size and the extent of clonotype sharing between individuals. To increase sequencing depth and limit assay-specific biases, TCR repertoire library preparation and sequencing were carried out by different laboratories using diverse techniques. Each donor's leukapheresis produced roughly between about 0.8 and 8.9 billion PBMCs.

The full study reports these points: Naive subsets generally had larger estimated clonotype richness than memory subsets did. When a handful of donors were compared, the shared fraction of clonotypes was approximately 5% for naive CD4, 3.5% to 4% for naive CD8, 2.3% for memory CD4, and 0.3% to 0.5% for memory CD8. Pairwise subsampling led to the expectation that sequencing depth would affect the degree of clonotype sharing among donors. Because the study included only a small number of donors, the genetic and exposure-history diversity represented was limited. Clonotypes shared by all four sorted-subset donors showed higher generation probabilities than non-shared clonotypes. Rarefaction of sorted-subset datasets indicated incomplete sequencing despite the large sequencing depth. Sampling was restricted to blood, and TCR repertoires in tissues likely differ from the TCR repertoires found in blood.

Healthy HIV-negative adults with no recently reported acute infections or vaccinations were included as donors. Every donor was a Caucasian adult residing in Nashville, Tennessee, USA. Magnetic negative selection was used to enrich CD4+ T cells, after which naive cells were positively selected on CD45RA and the negative fraction became the memory subset. Blood was collected by leukapheresis, and PBMCs were isolated by Ficoll-Histopaque density gradient centrifugation and then cryopreserved in liquid nitrogen vapor phase. Analytical flow cytometry was used to check the purity and quantity of every magnetically sorted T cell population. Genomic DNA was isolated from every sorted fraction and measured by UV absorbance on a Nanodrop 2000c. Comment on this clone: There is no known antigen for this receptor. Base qualities are not at hand, and no much larger clone is one base apart.

TCR CDR3 regions were amplified from genomic DNA by multiplex PCR using the deep immunoSEQ assay. Extracted genomic DNA from each cell subset was distributed evenly across all wells of several immunoSEQ 96-well plates, and each plate was treated as a replicate. Each replicate PCR for sorted subsets received roughly 0.2 ug genomic DNA, equal to tens of thousands of T cell genomes. Purified libraries were quantified with a Qubit 3.0 fluorometer, sized on a Bioanalyzer 2100, and re-quantified with the KAPA Library Quantification kit. A separate single-read 150-cycle Illumina NextSeq 550 flow cell was used to sequence each immunoSEQ 96-well plate. Per the original workflow: The immunoSEQ output contained only junctional sequences without quality scores, so filtering could not match that applied to full-length reads. Sequences were annotated with PyIR, a Python wrapper for IgBLAST v1.9, and V/J genes and CDR3 were assigned using IMGT germline references. Reads were removed for weak V/J assignments (E-value above 1e-6), missing CDR3, stop codons, out-of-frame junctions, or ambiguous translated residues. V3J clonotypes were defined by identical inferred V gene, J gene, and CDR3 amino acid sequence. Percentage overlap between repertoires was computed as shared unique clonotypes divided by the size of the smaller repertoire. Three approaches were used to assess repertoire richness: RTK rarefaction, the Chao1 estimator, and Recon v2.1 estimates of unobserved clonotypes. Generation probabilities for all TCRbeta clonotypes obtained by the gDNA method from a few donors were computed using OLGA. This immuneACCESS table, as held by TCRdb, lists in-frame sequences with V and J called but not all clones. Of the missing ones, under half trace to an unresolved V gene in checked studies; the others have no known cause. V, J and clone size reflect that table, while D and trimming were determined from the DNA. The table for this sample lists about 1 million clones; 75% of them were counted only once. Nearly 1.5% of the sample rests with the top ten.

Reading the germline V gene gives CDR1 MNHNS and CDR2 SASEGT. V drops 8 bases and J drops 7 bases, leaving 18 bases in between. The CDR3 goes from the cysteine to the phenylalanine over 13 residues. This entry keeps only the CDR3 DNA: 39 bases, framed from base 1. Sequencing input: memory CD4+ T cells sorted from blood. The sample's cell subset or site label is to be understood as: CD45RA-negative fraction. The clonotype was recovered from a man between 18 and 35 years old in good health. The chain employs TRBV6-1 and TRBJ2-7, with the D call perhaps TRBD1 or TRBD2, as 5 bases match in each case. The DNA sequence is as follows: TGTGCCAGCCAACGGGGACCACAGATGGAGCAGTACTTC. This yields the protein CASQRGPQMEQYF.